The clone carrying this T cell receptor (beta chain) appeared a few times. Enrolled during active infection, Seattle patients were then followed longitudinally. The data are from a study of blood T cell repertoires in COVID-19. Study context: The United States, Italy and Spain supplied acute and convalescent COVID-19 samples.

Original data processing: Reference gene primer amplification in the assay estimated nucleated cell counts. Sequenced by immunoSEQ multiplex PCR; TCRdb stores in-frame clones only, minus some. V, J and clone size are those of that table, while D and trimming were read from the DNA. In the table there are about 180,000 clones, 87% of which are singletons. V shed 3 bases and J 6 bases; nucleotides not matched to a gene: 9. The germline gives CDR1 SGHNT, CDR2 YENEEA. The CDR3 is 17 amino acids. The sequence derives from a woman in her seventies with COVID-19, enrolled during active disease. The chain recombines TRBV11-3 with TRBJ2-2; 11 bases are a match to TRBD2. The sample consisted of peripheral blood. DNA of the CDR3: TGTGCCAGCAGCTTGGGACTAGCGGCCTTTCCCCCCGGGGAGCTGTTTTTT. Amino acids: CASSLGLAAFPPGELFF.